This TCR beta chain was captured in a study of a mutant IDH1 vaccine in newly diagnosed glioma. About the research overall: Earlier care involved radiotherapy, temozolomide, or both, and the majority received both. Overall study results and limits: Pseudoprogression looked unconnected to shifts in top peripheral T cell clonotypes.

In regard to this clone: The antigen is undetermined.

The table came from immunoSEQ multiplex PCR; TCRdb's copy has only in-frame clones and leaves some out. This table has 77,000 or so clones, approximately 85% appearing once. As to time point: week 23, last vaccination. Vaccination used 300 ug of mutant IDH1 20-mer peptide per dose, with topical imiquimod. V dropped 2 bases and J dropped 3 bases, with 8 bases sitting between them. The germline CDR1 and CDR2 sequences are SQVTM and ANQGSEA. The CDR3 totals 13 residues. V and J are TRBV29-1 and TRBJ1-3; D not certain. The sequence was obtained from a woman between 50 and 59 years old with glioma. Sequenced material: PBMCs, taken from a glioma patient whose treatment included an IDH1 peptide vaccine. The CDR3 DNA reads TGCAGCGTTGAAACCCAATATGGAAACACCATATATTTT. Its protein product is CSVETQYGNTIYF.